This TCR beta chain was sequenced during a study of radiation and T cells in renal cell carcinoma. Study-level background: Nephrectomy followed 15 Gy stereotactic body radiation by 4 weeks. The study's findings and limits: No pretreatment tumor biopsies were available for baseline clonotypes.

The V gene lost 3 bases and the J gene lost 15 bases, with 17 bases spanning the gap. Germline loops: CDR1 KGHSH, CDR2 LQKENI. CDR3 length: 13 residues. Libraries were prepared by immunoSEQ multiplex PCR; TCRdb keeps only in-frame clonotypes and omits some of them. The sample includes approximately 110,000 clones, roughly 85% of them seen just once. This clone was recorded only once. No antigen is known for it. Time point: baseline pretreatment blood. Stated treatment: 15 Gy SBRT to primary tumor, nephrectomy 4 weeks later. Radiation-treated patients gave blood at baseline, week 2 and week 4. This specimen was blood, taken from a patient whose treatment included radiotherapy and nephrectomy. The clonotype comes from a woman aged 60-70 years with renal cell carcinoma. The J gene is TRBJ1-4, the V gene TRBV18; D is uncertain. Here the CDR3 reads CASSPRFDPTVFF. Here the CDR3 DNA reads TGTGCCAGCTCACCTCGTTTCGATCCCACGGTGTTTTTT.